The 4 T cell receptor beta chains below come from one sample, sequenced in a study of vaccination and CD4 T cells after COVID-19. For these receptors, no antigen is known. Treatment described: approximately 9-day PBMC culture with coronavirus spike peptide pools or control peptides (ViraFEST assay). With the Oncomine TCR Beta short-read assay, DNA from cultured CD4+ T cells was sequenced. Each CDR3 protein is one row after TCRdb ran MiXCR on the PCR reads. Of 10,000 or so distinct CDR3 sequences in the sample, 26% are singletons; the top ten hold about 43%. The specimen was CD4+ T cells from blood, cultured in vitro, collected before SARS-CoV-2 vaccination. These receptors came from a human donor who received a COVID-19 vaccine.

The rearrangement joins TRBV5-1 to TRBJ2-5; the match to TRBD2 covers 8 bases. Germline V lookup: CDR1 SGHRS, CDR2 YFSETQ. J gave up 4 bases and V 1 base, and 6 bases lay outside the gene matches. CDR3 length: 15 amino acids. The CDR3 region has the DNA TGCGCCAGCAGCTTGTTCGGGGGGGCCGGAGAGACCCAGTACTTC. Protein sequence: CASSLFGGAGETQYF. The full variable domain, with the rest looked up from reference TRBV5-1 and TRBJ2-5, is KAGVTQTPRYLIKTRGQQVTLSCSPISGHRSVSWYQQTPGQGLQFLFEYFSETQRNKGNFPGRFSGRQFSNSRSEMNVSTLELGDSALYLCASSLFGGAGETQYFGPGTRLLVL.

The chain carries TRBV6-1 and TRBJ1-6; D is undetermined. V lost 7 bases, J lost 5 bases, and 9 bases lay in between. The germline CDR1 and CDR2 sequences are MNHNS and SASEGT. The CDR3 runs 13 residues. The CDR3 reads CASIERDNSPLHF. In DNA form, the CDR3 reads TGTGCCAGCATCGAAAGGGATAATTCACCCCTCCACTTT.

The V gene is TRBV5-1, the J gene TRBJ2-1; D call uncertain. Germline CDR1 reads SGHRS; CDR2 reads YFSETQ. Trimming pared 0 bases from V and 0 bases from J, leaving 7 bases between. The CDR3 has 15 amino acids. In DNA, the CDR3 is TGCGCCAGCAGCTTGGACACGAGCTCCTACAATGAGCAGTTCTTC. Amino acids: CASSLDTSSYNEQFF.

The chain has TRBV5-5 and TRBJ1-5; 7 bases line up with TRBD1. V gave up 2 bases and J gave up 6 bases; unmatched junction bases: 8. The CDR3 length is 15 residues. The germline gives CDR1 SGHKS, CDR2 YYEKEE (reference sequence). CDR3 DNA: TGTGCCAGCAGCTTCGGCAGGGGGTTATTTCAGCCCCAGCATTTT. Its protein is CASSFGRGLFQPQHF. Full variable domain (missing parts from reference TRBV5-5 and TRBJ1-5): DAGVTQSPTHLIKTRGQQVTLRCSPISGHKSVSWYQQVLGQGPQFIFQYYEKEERGRGNFPDRFSARQFPNYSSELNVNALLLGDSALYLCASSFGRGLFQPQHFGDGTRLSIL.